The 7 T cell receptor beta chains below come from one sample, sequenced in a study of blood T cell repertoires in COVID-19. Using immunoSEQ multiplex PCR, the repertoire was profiled, and TCRdb retains in-frame clones only, with some absent. The table shows some 120,000 clones, with around 90% occurring only once. The source material was peripheral blood. Source of these receptors: a man aged 55 to 70 with COVID-19, enrolled during active disease.

The gene calls are TRBV5-4 and TRBJ2-7, with 9 nucleotides matching TRBD1. The V gene's germline CDR1 is SGHNT and CDR2 YYREEE (reference sequence). J gave up 5 bases and V 3 bases, and 3 bases lay outside the gene matches. This CDR3 contains 13 residues. CDR3 protein: CASSSDRGDEQYF. The CDR3 DNA reads TGTGCCAGCAGCTCGGACAGGGGAGACGAGCAGTACTTC.

About this clone itself: The junction does not match germline at one end; this may be a read error. The rearrangement joins TRBV25-1 to TRBJ2-1; 8 bases match TRBD2. Germline CDR1 reads MGHDK; CDR2 reads SYGVNS. CDR3 length: 16 residues. The CDR3 DNA follows: TGTGCCAGCAGTAAATATAGCGGGAATGCCGACAATGAGCAGTTCTTC. It encodes CASSKYSGNADNEQFF.

This sequence joins TRBV24-1 and TRBJ2-6; D gene ambiguous. This CDR3 is 15 amino acids long. The germline V and J ends were trimmed by 3 bases and 0 bases, with 5 bases remaining between them. The germline V gene has CDR1 KGHDR and CDR2 SFDVKD. The CDR3 nucleotides read TGTGCCACCAGTGATATATCCTCTGGGGCCAACGTCCTGACTTTC. Its translation is CATSDISSGANVLTF.

A note on this clone: This sample also contains other DNA sequences that code for the same CDR3. The chain recombines TRBV19 with TRBJ2-1; weak D call: TRBD1 (5 bases). The germline gives CDR1 LNHDA, CDR2 SQIVND (reference sequence). This CDR3 comprises 12 residues. Trimming removed 1 base at V and 9 bases at J, with 7 bases between. CDR3 loop: CASSIGGGEQFF. In nucleotides, the CDR3 is TGTGCCAGTAGTATAGGGGGCGGTGAGCAGTTCTTC.

The chain is built from TRBV2 and TRBJ1-4, with 8 nucleotides matching TRBD1. Germline values: CDR1 SNHLY, CDR2 FYNNEI. V gave up 7 bases and J gave up 7 bases; unmatched junction bases: 11. This CDR3 has 15 amino acids. The CDR3 loop reads CASTKGQAGIEKLFF. The CDR3 DNA is TGTGCCAGCACCAAGGGACAGGCCGGGATTGAAAAACTGTTTTTT.

The genes are TRBV2 and TRBJ2-7; D remains ambiguous. The CDR3 runs to 15 residues. The germline V gene encodes CDR1 SNHLY and CDR2 FYNNEI. Trimming shortened V by 2 bases and J by 2 bases, and 13 bases separated the two germline ends. CDR3 DNA: TGTGCCAGCAGTGAATTGGCCTCCTTCACCTACGAGCAGTACTTC. It specifies CASSELASFTYEQYF.

The sample holds one count of this clone. This sequence joins TRBV10-3 and TRBJ1-1; 7 bases agree with TRBD1. Germline assignment: CDR1 ENHRY and CDR2 SYGVKD. The CDR3 runs to 14 residues. V was clipped by 5 bases and J by 6 bases; unmatched bases: 9. DNA for the CDR3: TGTGCCATCAGTTCACCAGACAGGGAGGCTGAAGCTTTCTTT. Protein product: CAISSPDREAEAFF.